These 24 T cell receptor beta chains came from one sample sequenced in a study of identical twins. MiXCR, run by TCRdb on the 5' RACE reads, gives a single entry per CDR3 protein. The table has around 1.7 million distinct CDR3 sequences, around a third seen once. Sequenced: cord blood. The receptor set was obtained from a newborn girl in good health.

This rearrangement joins TRBV4-2 to TRBJ1-2, with TRBD1 matching 8 bases. The CDR3 totals 16 residues. CDR1 LGHNA and CDR2 YNFKEQ come from the germline V gene. Germline trimming cut 0 bases from V and 8 bases from J; bases unmatched to any gene: 11. The CDR3 nucleotides read TGTGCCAGCAGCCAAGACCCCCCCGTGACAGGGGCGGGCTACACCTTC. Its protein is CASSQDPPVTGAGYTF.

This clonotype has a handful of counts. The rearrangement uses TRBV6-1 and TRBJ1-2; 7 bases align to TRBD1. This CDR3 spans 16 amino acids. Losses at the gene ends were 2 bases for V and 2 bases for J; bases not matched to a gene: 8. From germline, CDR1 is MNHNS and CDR2 SASEGT. CDR3 sequence (DNA): TGTGCCAGCAGTGAATCCTGGACAGGAAGGAACTATGGCTACACCTTC. Protein sequence: CASSESWTGRNYGYTF.

V usage is TRBV20-1 and J usage is TRBJ2-4; the D gene is possibly TRBD1 (6 bases). With the DNA end fitting TRBJ2-7 better, the J assignment may be wrong. The CDR3 loop spans 15 amino acids. Per germline, CDR1 DFQATT and CDR2 SNEGSKA (reference sequence). CDR3 in DNA: TGCAGTGCTCCCGGGACAAAGGTGGGAACCTACGAGCAGTACTTC. Translation: CSAPGTKVGTYEQYF.

This rearrangement joins TRBV24-1 to TRBJ2-7; no clear D. The CDR3 totals 12 residues. Trimming took off 4 bases at V and 3 bases at J, with 6 bases between the two ends. Germline CDR1 and CDR2: KGHDR and SFDVKD. CDR3 in DNA: TGTGCCACCAGTGACCCTTACTACGAGCAGTACTTC. Residues: CATSDPYYEQYF.

This clonotype appeared a few times. The chain is built from TRBV20-1 and TRBJ2-3; maybe TRBD2 (6 bases). There are 14 residues in the CDR3. Germline V CDR1 and CDR2: DFQATT, SNEGSKA (reference sequence). Trimming took 1 base from V and 2 from J, leaving 10 bases between them. The CDR3 spells CSARATSNTDTQYF. The CDR3, as DNA: TGCAGTGCTAGAGCTACTAGCAACACAGATACGCAGTATTTT.

This sequence joins TRBV28 and TRBJ2-5, with 9 bases fitting TRBD1. CDR1 and CDR2 (germline): MDHEN, SYDVKM. This CDR3 has 15 amino acids. Trimming removed 4 bases from V and 11 bases from J; junction bases left unmatched: 14. This chain's CDR3 is CASSSGTGNYNVQYF. The DNA of the CDR3 is TGTGCCAGCAGTTCAGGGACAGGGAACTACAATGTGCAGTACTTC.

This clonotype occurred a few times. V is TRBV6-9 and J is TRBJ2-1, with TRBD2 matching over 7 bases. The CDR3 length is 15 residues. Unmatched junction bases numbered 7, after V lost 2 bases and J lost 6 bases. In germline, CDR1 is MNHGY, CDR2 SVAAGI. The CDR3, as DNA: TGTGCCAGCAGTTATCGCGGGAGACGTTTCAATGAGCAGTTCTTC. It encodes CASSYRGRRFNEQFF.

This chain links TRBV5-1 with TRBJ2-7; tentatively, D is TRBD2 (6 bases). In germline, CDR1 is SGHRS, CDR2 YFSETQ. V dropped 7 bases and J dropped 3 bases, with 17 bases sitting between them. The CDR3 is 14 amino acids. DNA for the CDR3: TGCGCCAGCGGCTCCGGGACTGGGCTCTACGAGCAGTACTTC. Translation: CASGSGTGLYEQYF.

This clonotype was seen only a few times. V usage is TRBV4-1 and J usage is TRBJ2-3; 10 bases are a match to TRBD2. The V segment lost 2 bases and the J segment 6 bases; nucleotides outside the gene matches: 5. The CDR3 consists of 15 residues. Germline V gives CDR1 MGHRA, CDR2 YSYEKL. CDR3 DNA: TGCGCCAGCAGCCAACCAGCGGGGGGGCCCGATACGCAGTATTTT. Amino acids: CASSQPAGGPDTQYF.

This clonotype came up a few times. V gene TRBV5-1 combines with J gene TRBJ2-5; 10 positions match TRBD2. CDR1 and CDR2 from the germline V gene are SGHRS and YFSETQ. The CDR3 extends over 15 amino acids. V lost 5 bases and J lost 5; bases outside the gene matches: 9. In DNA, the CDR3 is TGCGCCAGCAGGGAAAGCGGGGGGGCCCGCGAGACCCAGTACTTC. Translation: CASRESGGARETQYF. Supplemented by reference TRBV5-1 and TRBJ2-5, the full variable domain reads KAGVTQTPRYLIKTRGQQVTLSCSPISGHRSVSWYQQTPGQGLQFLFEYFSETQRNKGNFPGRFSGRQFSNSRSEMNVSTLELGDSALYLCASRESGGARETQYFGPGTRLLVL.

This clonotype was counted only a few times. V is TRBV20-1 and J is TRBJ2-1; possibly TRBD2 for D (5 bases). The CDR3 has 15 amino acids. CDR1 DFQATT and CDR2 SNEGSKA come from the germline V gene (reference sequence). V was trimmed by 0 bases and J by 1 base, leaving 10 bases between them. The CDR3 region is CSAREGLGSYNEQFF. The CDR3 DNA reads as TGCAGTGCTAGAGAAGGACTCGGTTCCTACAATGAGCAGTTCTTC.

CDR3 nucleotides: TGTGCCAGCAGCTTAGAATTCTTGGGTCGGGAGCGGGAGGGCCATGGGGATACGCAGTATTTT. Translated, it gives CASSLEFLGREREGHGDTQYF. The V and J genes are TRBV7-8 and TRBJ2-3; 10 bases line up with TRBD2. Germline V lookup: CDR1 SGHVS, CDR2 FQNEAQ. J lost 6 bases, V lost 1 base, and 22 bases had no gene match. The CDR3 is 21 residues long.

A word on this clonotype: An end of the junction differs from the germline gene, which may be a read error. The chain recombines TRBV29-1 with TRBJ2-1; the match to TRBD1 covers 8 bases. This CDR3 spans 17 amino acids. Germline CDR1 reads SQVTM; CDR2 reads ANQGSEA. CDR3 sequence: CSVEEGAGGASYNERFF. DNA of the CDR3: TGCAGCGTTGAAGAGGGAGCAGGGGGCGCGTCCTACAATGAGCGGTTCTTC.

The chain combines TRBV27 with TRBJ2-7; a possible D gene is TRBD2 (5 bases). The CDR3 covers 12 residues. Germline V gene sequence: CDR1 MNHEY, CDR2 SMNVEV (reference sequence). V lost 7 bases to trimming and J lost 7 bases, with 14 bases between them. CDR3: CASTNGNDEQYF. CDR3 DNA: TGTGCCAGCACCAACGGGAACGATGAGCAGTACTTC.

The chain employs TRBV5-1 and TRBJ2-4, with D unclear. With the DNA end fitting TRBJ2-7 better, the J assignment may be wrong. Germline-derived CDR1 and CDR2 are SGHRS and YFSETQ. This CDR3 spans 14 amino acids. The CDR3 nucleotides read TGCGCCAGCAGCTCCATGGACCGAACCTACGAGCAGTACTTC. Its protein product is CASSSMDRTYEQYF.

This clonotype occurred a few times. The rearrangement links TRBV15 to TRBJ2-5; D unresolved. The CDR3 loop spans 13 amino acids. Germline V CDR1 and CDR2: LNHNV, YYDKDF (reference sequence). V lost 7 bases to trimming and J lost 0 bases, with 9 bases between them. CDR3 residues: CATILRDQETQYF. The CDR3 coding sequence is TGTGCCACCATCCTCCGGGACCAAGAGACCCAGTACTTC.

Of note for this clonotype: The conserved phenylalanine or tryptophan is not found at the CDR3 terminus, so this likely reflects a read error. V usage is TRBV4-1 and J usage is TRBJ2-7, with D possibly TRBD1 on 6 matching bases. CDR1 MGHRA and CDR2 YSYEKL come from the germline V gene. The CDR3 extends over 14 amino acids. The germline V and J ends were trimmed by 2 bases and 4 bases, with 12 bases remaining between them. The CDR3 sequence: CASSQQGTSYEQYL. The CDR3 DNA reads TGCGCCAGCAGCCAACAGGGGACCTCTTACGAGCAGTACCTC.

The chain couples TRBV25-1 to TRBJ2-2; weak D call: TRBD1 (6 bases). CDR3 length: 15 residues. CDR1 and CDR2 from the germline V gene are MGHDK and SYGVNS. Trimming removed 0 bases from V and 5 bases from J, with 10 bases in between. CDR3 DNA: TGTGCCAGCAGTGAATACACTAGGGGGACCGGGGAGCTGTTTTTT. Translating gives CASSEYTRGTGELFF.

This clonotype was seen only a few times. The chain carries TRBV4-1 and TRBJ2-3, with D possibly TRBD2 on 5 matching bases. The CDR3 loop spans 17 amino acids. Per germline, CDR1 MGHRA and CDR2 YSYEKL. The V and J ends lost 0 bases and 5 bases respectively, with 18 bases between them. The CDR3: CASSQDGAGPAGDTQYF. CDR3 sequence (DNA): TGCGCCAGCAGCCAAGATGGTGCGGGCCCGGCCGGAGATACGCAGTATTTT.

The genes are TRBV12-3 or TRBV12-4 and TRBJ2-5; 7 bases match TRBD1. Trimming removed 7 bases from V and 5 bases from J; junction bases left unmatched: 4. The CDR3 totals 12 residues. The CDR3 loop reads CASTDRAETQYF. The CDR3 DNA sequence: TGTGCCAGCACTGACAGGGCTGAGACCCAGTACTTC.

This clonotype was counted only a few times. The J gene is TRBJ2-1, the V gene TRBV28; 9 bases agree with TRBD1. Trimming at V came to 6 bases and at J to 4 bases, leaving 10 bases not matched to a gene. The CDR3 runs to 16 residues. Germline values: CDR1 MDHEN, CDR2 SYDVKM. The CDR3 reads CASSRTGVHLYNEQFF. CDR3 bases: TGTGCCAGCAGCAGGACAGGGGTCCACCTTTACAATGAGCAGTTCTTC.

In this sample, this clonotype turned up a few times. CDR3 DNA: TGTGCCAGCAGCCAGGAACAGTACGCGTACGAGCAGTACTTC. This translates into CASSQEQYAYEQYF. The rearrangement uses TRBV4-2 and TRBJ2-7; D is undetermined. Germline V gives CDR1 LGHNA, CDR2 YNFKEQ. The CDR3 contains 14 residues. Trimming removed 3 bases at V and 4 bases at J, with 13 bases between.

CDR3 amino acids: CATPGHLSYEQYF. CDR3 nucleotide sequence: TGTGCCACTCCGGGACACCTCTCCTACGAGCAGTACTTC. V gene TRBV6-5 combines with J gene TRBJ2-7; TRBD1 is a possible D gene (6 bases). The CDR3 extends over 13 amino acids. Germline V gives CDR1 MNHEY, CDR2 SVGAGI. V was cut by 10 bases and J by 0 bases, with 13 bases left in between.

This chain uses TRBV6-5 with TRBJ1-3, with 8 bases matching TRBD1. After removal of 8 bases from V and 4 bases from J, the junction contained 4 bases not matched to a gene. The CDR3 runs to 13 residues. Germline V gene sequence: CDR1 MNHEY, CDR2 SVGAGI. The CDR3: CASATGAGNTIYF. CDR3 bases: TGTGCCAGCGCGACAGGGGCCGGAAACACCATATATTTT.